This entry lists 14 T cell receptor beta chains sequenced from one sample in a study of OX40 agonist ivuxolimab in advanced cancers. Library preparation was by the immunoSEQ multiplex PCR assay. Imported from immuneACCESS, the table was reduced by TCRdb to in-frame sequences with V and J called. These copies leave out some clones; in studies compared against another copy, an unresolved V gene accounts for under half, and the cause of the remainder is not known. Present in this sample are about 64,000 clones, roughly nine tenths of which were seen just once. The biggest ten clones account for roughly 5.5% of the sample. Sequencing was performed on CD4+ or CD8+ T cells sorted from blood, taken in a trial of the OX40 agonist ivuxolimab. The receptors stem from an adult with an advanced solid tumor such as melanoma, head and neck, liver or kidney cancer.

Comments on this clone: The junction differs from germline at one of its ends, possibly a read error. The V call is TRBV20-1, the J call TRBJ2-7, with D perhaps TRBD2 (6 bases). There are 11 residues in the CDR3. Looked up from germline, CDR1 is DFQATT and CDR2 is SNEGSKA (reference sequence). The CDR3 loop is CSARAGYEQYF. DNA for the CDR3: TGCAGTGCCAGAGCGGGCTACGAGCAGTACTTC.

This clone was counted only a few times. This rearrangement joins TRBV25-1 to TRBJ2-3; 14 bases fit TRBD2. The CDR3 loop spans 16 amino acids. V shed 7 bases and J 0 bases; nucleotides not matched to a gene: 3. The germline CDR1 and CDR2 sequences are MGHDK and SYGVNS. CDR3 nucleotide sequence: TGTGCCAGCAAGGGGACTAGCGGGGGTAGCACAGATACGCAGTATTTT. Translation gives CASKGTSGGSTDTQYF.

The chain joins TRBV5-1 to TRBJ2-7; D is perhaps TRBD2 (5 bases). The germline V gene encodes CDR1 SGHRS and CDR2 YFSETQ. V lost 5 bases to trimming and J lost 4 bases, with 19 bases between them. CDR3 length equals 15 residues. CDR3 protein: CASSSGAEPVYEQYF. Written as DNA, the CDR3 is TGCGCCAGCAGTTCTGGAGCGGAACCCGTGTACGAGCAGTACTTC.

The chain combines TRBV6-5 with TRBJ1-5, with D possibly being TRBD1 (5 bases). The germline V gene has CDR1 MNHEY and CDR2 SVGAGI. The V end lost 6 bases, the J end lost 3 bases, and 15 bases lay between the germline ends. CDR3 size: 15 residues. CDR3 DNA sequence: TGTGCCAGCAGACCCGAATGGGACGTCAATCAGCCCCAGCATTTT. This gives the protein CASRPEWDVNQPQHF.

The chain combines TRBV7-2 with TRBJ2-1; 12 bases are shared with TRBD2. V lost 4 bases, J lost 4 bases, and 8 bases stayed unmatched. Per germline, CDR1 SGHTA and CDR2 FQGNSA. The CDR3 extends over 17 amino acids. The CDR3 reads CASSSNPGLAGYNEQFF. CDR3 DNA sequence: TGTGCCAGCAGCTCGAATCCGGGACTAGCGGGTTACAATGAGCAGTTCTTC.

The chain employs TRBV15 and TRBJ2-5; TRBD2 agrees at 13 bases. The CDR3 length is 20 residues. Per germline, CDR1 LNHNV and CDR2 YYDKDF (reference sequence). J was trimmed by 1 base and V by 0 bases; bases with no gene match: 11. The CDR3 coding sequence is TGTGCCACCAGCAGAGATCAATACAAGGGACTAGCGGGACCCCAAGAGACCCAGTACTTC. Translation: CATSRDQYKGLAGPQETQYF.

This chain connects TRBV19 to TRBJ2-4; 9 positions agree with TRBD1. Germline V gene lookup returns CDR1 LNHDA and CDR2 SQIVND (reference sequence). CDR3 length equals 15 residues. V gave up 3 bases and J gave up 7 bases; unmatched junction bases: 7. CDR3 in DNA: TGTGCCAGTAGTATGGAACAGGGGGCACGTAACATTCAGTACTTC. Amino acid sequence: CASSMEQGARNIQYF.

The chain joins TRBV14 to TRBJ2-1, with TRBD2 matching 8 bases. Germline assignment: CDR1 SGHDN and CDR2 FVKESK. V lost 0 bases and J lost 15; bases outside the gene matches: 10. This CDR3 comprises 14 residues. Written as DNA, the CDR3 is TGTGCCAGCAGCCAAGATCCGAGACTAGCGAATCTGTTCTTC. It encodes CASSQDPRLANLFF.

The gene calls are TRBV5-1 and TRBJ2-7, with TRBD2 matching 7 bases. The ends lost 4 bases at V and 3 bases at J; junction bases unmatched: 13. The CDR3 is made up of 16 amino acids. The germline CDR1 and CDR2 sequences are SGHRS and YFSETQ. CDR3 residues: CASSPGTISSGYEQYF. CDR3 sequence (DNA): TGCGCCAGCAGCCCAGGGACTATTTCTTCGGGCTACGAGCAGTACTTC.

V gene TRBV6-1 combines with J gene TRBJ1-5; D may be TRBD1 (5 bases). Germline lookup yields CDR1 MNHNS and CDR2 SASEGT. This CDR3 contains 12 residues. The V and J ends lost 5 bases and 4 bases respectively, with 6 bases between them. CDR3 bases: TGTGCCAGCAGTAGGGGAAATCAGCCCCAGCATTTT. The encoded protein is CASSRGNQPQHF.

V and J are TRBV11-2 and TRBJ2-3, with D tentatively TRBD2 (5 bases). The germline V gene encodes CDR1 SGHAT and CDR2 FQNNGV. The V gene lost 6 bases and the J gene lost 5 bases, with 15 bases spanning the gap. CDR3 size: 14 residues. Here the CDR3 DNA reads TGTGCCAGCAGTTTGACTAACCCGCGAGATACGCAGTATTTT. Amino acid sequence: CASSLTNPRDTQYF.

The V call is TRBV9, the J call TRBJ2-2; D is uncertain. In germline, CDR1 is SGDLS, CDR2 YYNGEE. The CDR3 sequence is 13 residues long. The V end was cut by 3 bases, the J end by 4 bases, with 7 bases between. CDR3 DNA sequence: TGTGCCAGCAGCGCCAGGATCACCGGGGAGCTGTTTTTT. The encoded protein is CASSARITGELFF.

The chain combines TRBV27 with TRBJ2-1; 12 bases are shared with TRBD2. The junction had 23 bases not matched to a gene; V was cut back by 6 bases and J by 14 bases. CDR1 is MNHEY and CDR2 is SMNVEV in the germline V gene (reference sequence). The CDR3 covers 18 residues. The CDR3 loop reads CASRYMTSGGLPLEKEFF. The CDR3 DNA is TGTGCCAGCAGATATATGACTAGCGGGGGACTACCGCTCGAGAAGGAGTTCTTC.

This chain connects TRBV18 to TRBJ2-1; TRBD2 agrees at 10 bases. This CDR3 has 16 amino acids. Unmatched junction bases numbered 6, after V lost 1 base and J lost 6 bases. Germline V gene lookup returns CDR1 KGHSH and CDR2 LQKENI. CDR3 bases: TGTGCCAGCTCACCACTTAGAACTAGCGGGGCCAATGAGCAGTTCTTC. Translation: CASSPLRTSGANEQFF.